This entry concerns a single T cell receptor (beta chain). Which antigen it targets is not known. No per-base quality is available; no much larger clone lies one base away. V loses 8 bases of germline sequence and J loses 0 bases, and the interval between the two ends is 14 bases. The CDR3, from cysteine to phenylalanine, totals 15 residues. The CDR3 DNA has 45 bases and is translated from base 1. For CDR1 and CDR2, the germline V gene (reference sequence) lists MNHNY and SVGAGI. This specimen comes from a study of cytomegalovirus exposure and HLA in healthy donors (dated by TCRdb to about 2017). Context from the whole study: According to an earlier analysis of a few hundred of the donors, roughly 180 million T cells yielded over 90 million unique TCR beta sequences and 276 Gb of sequence data. In an earlier analysis of a few hundred of the donors, high-throughput TCR beta sequencing was used to judge whether each TCR beta V gene segment behaved as functional or pseudogenic. An early release that covered several hundred HLA-typed donors contained about 300 gigabases of sequencing data and tens of millions of unique TCR sequences. The study aimed to test whether cataloging public T cell receptors could reveal signatures of past pathogen exposure. Every repertoire in the discovery cohort had been generated on one and the same sequencing platform. The later analysis used no new phenotypic data to find candidate immune exposures, relying instead on TCR beta sequences and their occurrence across donors. In a later genetic analysis, genome-wide SNP genotypes for about three fifths of the roughly 670 donors were used, and that subset was treated as a discovery cohort. Both class I and class II loci were covered by HLA typing, at four-digit resolution. Among the approximately 430 genotyped donors, approximately 82% belonged to the genetic ancestry cluster associated with self-reported Caucasian donors. The study used immunosequencing to profile the T cell repertoires of 600 to 850 subjects and linked those repertoires to cytomegalovirus serostatus. The number of donors typed differed by locus, with about 620-630 for A, B, C, DRB1 and DQB1, around 520 for DQA1, approximately 570 for DPA1, and around 460 for DPB1. Donor age, sex, ethnicity and CMV serostatus were compiled alongside the repertoire data. Along with the approximately 700-subject first cohort, a separate validation cohort of over a hundred different subjects was used. A later analysis re-examined previously published TCR beta repertoires from over 500 donors and added high-resolution HLA genotyping to investigate patterns of TCR occurrence. Across under 500 genotyped donors of the cohort, an average of about 240,000 unique TCR beta nucleotide sequences per donor were sequenced, and approximately 17% of those sequences were non-productive. Roughly 5 DR-DQ haplotypes were handled as single units for association and clustering, since linkage in the cohort was strong. High-throughput TCR immunosequencing, statistical association of individual TCRs with disease status, and machine learning were combined to predict cytomegalovirus infection status. On the study overall, not on this receptor specifically: Specific HLA alleles were associated with 15,000 to 20,000 TCR beta sequences at a false discovery rate of 0.05 in a later analysis. A few of the identified cytomegalovirus-associated TCR beta chains were confirmed in vitro to be specific for cytomegalovirus antigens. A later genetic analysis reported fewer N-insertions in productive TCRs among donors in an Asian-associated ancestry cluster than the roughly 690-donor mean. Assigning TCR associations to individual alleles was difficult when HLA alleles, especially DR and DQ, strongly co-occurred. Broadly in line with IMGT annotations, most TCR beta V segments showed up in productive rearrangements about 87% or about 30% of the time in an earlier analysis of several hundred of the donors. According to a later analysis, parvovirus B19, influenza, CMV and Epstein-Barr virus appeared linked to several top co-occurrence clusters. Because some donors lacked HLA typing at each locus, the association tests relied only on the typed subset. It was suggested by the authors that the approach could potentially be generalized to other disease states and immunological phenotypes. Because counts were too low, some 17 rarely observed V segments, including chromosome 9 orphons, were left out of the earlier analysis of over 550 of the donors. A later analysis found that most CMV-associated TCR beta chains appeared HLA-restricted, with HLA associations seemingly driven largely by CMV exposure. Immune exposure information for the cohort was limited to CMV serostatus. An association between a missense DCLRE1C variant and V-gene and J-gene trimming of TCR beta chains was found in a later genetic analysis and replicated in an independent cohort. The classifier was reported to diagnose cytomegalovirus status with high specificity and sensitivity in both the original and validation cohorts. The study listed 164 TCR beta chains as associated with cytomegalovirus. A further reported finding was that TCR beta sequences accurately predicted the HLA-A and HLA-B alleles for most subjects in the first cohort. The presence/absence analyses assumed that sequencing depth was roughly uniform across donors, and that assumption may not be true. Linkage disequilibrium might explain the correlated functional status among segregating V segments, but an unknown experimental factor could not be excluded. This cohort had only TCR beta chains sequenced, and the lack of alpha or paired-chain data limited which features could be detected. A later analysis found that TCR association rates varied across HLA loci, with DRB1 alleles showing the most associated TCRs and HLA-C alleles the fewest. A group of highly shared sequence variants was considered likely to be a technical artifact of the sequencing pipeline. The 87-base-pair reads could not distinguish some IMGT-functional V segments, including TRBV6-2 and TRBV6-3, so those segments were excluded. Across donors, most TCR sequences were observed very rarely, whereas some public TCRs were present in many individuals. In a later analysis, HLA-associated TCR beta chains were found to be more clonally expanded and to have lower generation probabilities than equally common non-associated chains.

The cohort comprised hundreds of healthy bone marrow donors. At the time of sampling, all cohort members were nominally healthy, though unrecorded immune exposures were likely present. The donor tested CMV seronegative and was one of the 352 seronegative cohort members. A peripheral blood sample was provided by each donor, and peripheral blood mononuclear cells were used for TCR beta sequencing. The Qiagen DNeasy Blood Extraction Kit was used to extract genomic DNA from the blood cell samples. Libraries were constructed by the immunoSEQ multiplex PCR assay. For the multiplex PCR, a mixture combining 60 forward primers for TCR Vbeta segments and 13 reverse primers for TCR Jbeta segments was used. A multiplex PCR assay on genomic DNA amplified the CDR3 region of rearranged TCR beta genes. On the Illumina HiSeq System, the amplified TCR beta libraries were sequenced as 87-base-pair reads. Per the authors' processing: In a later analysis, tens of millions of unique TCR beta chains were counted across the 666 repertoires, and approximately 11 million of these chains were shared by at least two donors. Raw reads were error-corrected and collapsed into unique sequences with a nearest-neighbor algorithm that merged closely related sequences to remove PCR and sequencing errors. V, D and J gene segments were assigned by aligning CDR3 sequences to IMGT reference sequences. For a sequence to be retained, at least a six-nucleotide match to both a V gene segment and a J gene segment was required. A rearrangement counted as productive if the CDR3 had no stop codons and remained in frame with V and J, and every other rearrangement counted as non-productive. Following IMGT convention, CDR3 was defined as the stretch from the second conserved V-encoded cysteine up to the conserved J-encoded phenylalanine. The earlier analysis of fewer than 700 of the donors excluded sequences that lacked an unambiguous match to a single V gene segment. An earlier analysis of under 750 of the donors called V segments functional above 56.7% productive rearrangements and segregating when the between-donor standard deviation exceeded 5%. A statistical classification framework was built to diagnose cytomegalovirus status from the catalog of TCR beta chain sequences. In a later analysis, TCR nucleotide sequences were compared against IMGT/GENE-DB human TR gene sequences so that V and J genes could be assigned. The TCRdist pipeline was used in a later analysis to assign CDR3 sequences and most-parsimonious VDJ recombination scenarios. In a later analysis, each TCR beta chain was defined by its CDR3 amino acid sequence together with its V-gene family, and reads lacking a unique V-gene family were excluded. As a way to deal with suspected cross-contamination and a sequencing artifact, a later analysis dropped approximately 570 nucleotide sequences that were highly shared and had low generation probability. A later analysis calculated a clonal expansion index for each public chain from normalized within-repertoire ranks of inferred template counts. A later analysis computed generation probabilities with a VDJ recombination model fitted to out-of-frame rearrangements, and checked the results against IGoR. In a later analysis, hypergeometric tests were used to score TCR-TCR, TCR-HLA and TCR-CMV co-occurrence, with a repertoire-size bias correction applied to TCR pairs. In a later analysis, false discovery rates were estimated by permuting HLA or CMV assignments 20 times. In a later analysis, co-occurring TCRs were grouped with DBSCAN, and TCRdist sequence similarity was added when clustering was performed within HLA-allele-positive subsets. For co-occurrence clustering, repertoires with fewer than 30,000 or more than 120,000 public chains were excluded, along with about five repertoires with anomalous nucleotide sharing. TCRdb re-hosts the immuneACCESS table, in-frame sequences only. Its copies lack some clones; in the studies checked, an unresolved V gene accounts for under half of them, and the cause for the rest is not known. That table gives V, J and clone size, and the DNA gave D and trimming. The sample yields 150,000 to 160,000 clones; about 83% were counted once. The ten largest clonotypes hold approximately 4% of the sample.

The V gene is TRBV6-6 and the J gene is TRBJ1-3; the D gene is possibly TRBD1, with 5 bases matching. The receptor was derived from a woman in her forties in good health and CMV-seronegative. Sequenced sample: PBMCs. The CDR3 sequence is CASRWGVSSGNTIYF. Read as DNA, the sequence is TGTGCCAGCCGATGGGGCGTGAGCTCTGGAAACACCATATATTTT.